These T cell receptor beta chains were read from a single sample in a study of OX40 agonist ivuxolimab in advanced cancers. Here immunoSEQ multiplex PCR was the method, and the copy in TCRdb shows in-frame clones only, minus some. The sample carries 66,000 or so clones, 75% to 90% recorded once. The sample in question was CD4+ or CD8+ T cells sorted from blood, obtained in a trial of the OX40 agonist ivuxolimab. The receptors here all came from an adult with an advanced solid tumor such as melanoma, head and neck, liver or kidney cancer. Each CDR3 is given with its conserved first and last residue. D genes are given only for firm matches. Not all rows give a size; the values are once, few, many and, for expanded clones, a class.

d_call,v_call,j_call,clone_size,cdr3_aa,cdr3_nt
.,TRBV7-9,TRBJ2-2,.,CASGFITIGGTGRAGELFF,TGTGCCAGCGGGTTTATCACCATCGGAGGTACAGGACGGGCCGGGGAGCTGTTTTTT
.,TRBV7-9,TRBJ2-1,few,CASRPPGTDYNEQFF,TGTGCCAGCAGGCCCCCCGGGACGGACTACAATGAGCAGTTCTTC
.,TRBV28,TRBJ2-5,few,CASSPGAGKETQYF,TGTGCCAGCAGCCCAGGGGCGGGGAAAGAGACCCAGTACTTC
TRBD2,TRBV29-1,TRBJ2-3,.,CSFGLAGGPDTQYF,TGCAGCTTCGGACTAGCGGGAGGGCCAGATACGCAGTATTTT
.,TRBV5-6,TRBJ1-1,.,CASSLGVLDTEAFF,TGTGCCAGCAGCTTGGGCGTTTTGGACACTGAAGCTTTCTTT
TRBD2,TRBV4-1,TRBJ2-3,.,CASSQDPGLTTDTQYF,TGCGCCAGCAGCCAAGACCCGGGACTAACCACAGATACGCAGTATTTT
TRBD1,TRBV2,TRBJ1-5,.,CASSGGTDNQPQHF,TGTGCCAGCAGTGGCGGGACAGATAATCAGCCCCAGCATTTT
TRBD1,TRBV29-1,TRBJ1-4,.,CSVVGPGGLFGEKLFF,TGCAGCGTTGTTGGGCCAGGGGGGCTCTTTGGAGAAAAACTGTTTTTT
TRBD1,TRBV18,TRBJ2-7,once,CASSPDRYEQYF,TGTGCCAGCTCACCGGACAGGTACGAGCAGTACTTC
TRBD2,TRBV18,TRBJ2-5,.,CASSPLAGGSQETQYF,TGTGCCAGCTCACCACTAGCGGGAGGGTCCCAAGAGACCCAGTACTTC
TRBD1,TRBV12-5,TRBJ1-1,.,CASAGGVDTEAFF,TGTGCTAGTGCAGGGGGAGTGGACACTGAAGCTTTCTTT
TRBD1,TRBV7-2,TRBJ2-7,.,CASSFGGQVYEQYF,TGTGCCAGCAGCTTTGGGGGACAGGTCTACGAGCAGTACTTC
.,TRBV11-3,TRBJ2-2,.,CASSLETGELFF,TGTGCCAGCAGCTTAGAAACCGGGGAGCTGTTTTTT
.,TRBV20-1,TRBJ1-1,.,CSADGGIEAFF,TGCAGTGCTGACGGGGGAATTGAAGCTTTCTTT
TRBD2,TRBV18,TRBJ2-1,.,CASSPSRGSGSLNEQFF,TGTGCCAGCTCACCCTCCCGCGGTAGCGGGAGTCTAAATGAGCAGTTCTTC
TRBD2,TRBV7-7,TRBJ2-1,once,CASSRIGGATEQFF,TGTGCTAGCAGCCGTATCGGGGGGGCGACAGAGCAGTTCTTC
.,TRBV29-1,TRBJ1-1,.,CSVGRPDRTEAFF,TGCAGCGTCGGGCGTCCGGATCGCACTGAAGCTTTCTTT
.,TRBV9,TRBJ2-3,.,CASSPWYGSTDTQYF,TGTGCCAGCAGCCCCTGGTATGGCAGCACAGATACGCAGTATTTT
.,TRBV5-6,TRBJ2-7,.,CASRGLSGEQYF,TGTGCCAGCAGGGGCCTTTCAGGCGAGCAGTACTTC
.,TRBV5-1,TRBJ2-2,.,CASSQNTGELFF,TGCGCCAGCAGCCAGAACACCGGGGAGCTGTTTTTT
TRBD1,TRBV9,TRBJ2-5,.,CASSVGDRATETQYF,TGTGCCAGCAGCGTAGGGGACAGGGCGACGGAGACCCAGTACTTC
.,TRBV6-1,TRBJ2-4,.,CASSDGFWVAKNIQYF,TGTGCCAGCAGTGACGGGTTTTGGGTGGCCAAAAACATTCAGTACTTC
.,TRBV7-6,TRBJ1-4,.,CASSSNFGQVEKLFF,TGTGCCAGCAGCTCCAACTTTGGACAAGTTGAAAAACTGTTTTTT
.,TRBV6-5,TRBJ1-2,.,CASRLGANGYTF,TGTGCCAGCAGACTAGGGGCGAATGGCTACACCTTC
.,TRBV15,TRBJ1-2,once,CATSYQNYGYTF,TGTGCCACCAGCTACCAGAACTATGGCTACACCTTC
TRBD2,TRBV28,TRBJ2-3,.,CASSEDAGGPDTQYF,TGTGCCAGCAGTGAAGATGCGGGGGGCCCCGATACGCAGTATTTT
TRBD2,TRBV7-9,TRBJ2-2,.,CASSLTWTSGLNTGELFF,TGTGCCAGCAGCTTAACCTGGACTAGCGGTCTGAACACCGGGGAGCTGTTTTTT
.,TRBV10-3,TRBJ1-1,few,CATRAQSGTEAFF,TGTGCCACTAGGGCCCAATCCGGCACTGAAGCTTTCTTT
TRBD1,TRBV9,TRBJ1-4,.,CASGVSGTGNEKLFF,TGTGCCAGCGGGGTCTCCGGGACAGGGAATGAAAAACTGTTTTTT
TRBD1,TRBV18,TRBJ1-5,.,CASSRTGGVGNQPQHF,TGTGCCAGCTCACGGACAGGGGGCGTTGGTAATCAGCCCCAGCATTTT
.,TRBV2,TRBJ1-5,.,CASRGGRAPLGQPQHF,TGTGCCAGCAGGGGGGGGAGGGCACCGCTTGGTCAGCCCCAGCATTTT
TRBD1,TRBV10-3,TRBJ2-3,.,CAISRPDRGGTDTQYF,TGTGCCATCAGCCGTCCGGACAGGGGCGGCACAGATACGCAGTATTTT
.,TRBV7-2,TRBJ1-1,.,CASSLDYTESEAFF,TGTGCCAGCAGCTTGGACTATACAGAGAGTGAAGCTTTCTTT
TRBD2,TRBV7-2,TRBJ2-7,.,CASSLAALAASYEQYF,TGTGCCAGCAGCTTAGCGGCACTAGCGGCATCCTACGAGCAGTACTTC
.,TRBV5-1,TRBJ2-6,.,CASSSVTSGANVLTF,TGCGCCAGCAGTTCCGTCACCTCTGGGGCCAACGTCCTGACTTTC
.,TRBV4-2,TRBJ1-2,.,CASSQEGVGRNGYTF,TGTGCCAGCAGCCAAGAGGGGGTGGGAAGGAATGGCTACACCTTC
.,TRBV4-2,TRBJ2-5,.,CASSQDRAGETQYF,TGTGCCAGCAGCCAAGATAGGGCTGGCGAGACCCAGTACTTC
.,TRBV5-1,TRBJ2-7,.,CASSARGDGSYEQYF,TGCGCCAGCAGCGCCAGGGGTGATGGCTCCTACGAGCAGTACTTC
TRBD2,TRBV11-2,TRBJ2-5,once,CASSRGGANGETQYF,TGTGCCAGCAGTCGCGGGGGGGCCAACGGGGAGACCCAGTACTTC
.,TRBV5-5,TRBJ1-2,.,CASSRDTANYGYTF,TGTGCCAGCAGCCGGGACACCGCTAACTATGGCTACACCTTC
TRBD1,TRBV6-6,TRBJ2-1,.,CASSPRQGVNYEQFF,TGTGCCAGCAGCCCCCGGCAGGGGGTTAACTATGAGCAGTTCTTC
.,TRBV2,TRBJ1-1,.,CANQGSPGPGTEAFF,TGTGCCAACCAGGGTTCCCCGGGTCCAGGGACTGAAGCTTTCTTT
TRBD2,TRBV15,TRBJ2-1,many,CATSRGLAGGEQFF,TGTGCCACCAGCAGAGGACTAGCGGGGGGGGAGCAGTTCTTC
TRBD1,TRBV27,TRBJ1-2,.,CASRLTGGNGYTF,TGTGCCAGCAGGCTAACAGGGGGCAATGGCTACACCTTC
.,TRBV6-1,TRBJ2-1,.,CASRLNPDSLNEQFF,TGTGCCAGCAGACTCAACCCGGACAGCCTCAATGAGCAGTTCTTC
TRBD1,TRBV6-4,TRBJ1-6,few,CASSASGTDNSPLHF,TGTGCCAGCAGTGCGTCCGGGACAGATAATTCACCCCTCCACTTT
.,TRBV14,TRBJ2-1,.,CASSQDWGNEQFF,TGTGCCAGCAGCCAAGATTGGGGCAATGAGCAGTTCTTC
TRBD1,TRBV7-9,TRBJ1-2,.,CASSTTGGVPRGYTF,TGTGCCAGCAGCACGACAGGGGGGGTCCCGAGGGGCTACACCTTC
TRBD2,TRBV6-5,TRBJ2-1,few,CASRGWGGNNEQFF,TGTGCCAGCCGCGGGTGGGGGGGGAACAATGAGCAGTTCTTC
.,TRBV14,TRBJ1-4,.,CASSQGLGVTNEKLFF,TGTGCCAGCAGCCAAGGTCTGGGGGTCACTAATGAAAAACTGTTTTTT
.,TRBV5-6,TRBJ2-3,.,CASSLGSTDTQYF,TGTGCCAGCAGCCTAGGAAGCACAGATACGCAGTATTTT
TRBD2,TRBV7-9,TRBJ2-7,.,CASSPSGTTSSYEQYF,TGTGCCAGCAGCCCATCCGGGACTACCAGCTCCTACGAGCAGTACTTC
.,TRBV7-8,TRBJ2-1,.,CASSSGSYNEQFF,TGTGCCAGCAGTTCCGGCTCCTACAATGAGCAGTTCTTC
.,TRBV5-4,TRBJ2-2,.,CASSLALGGRTGELFF,TGTGCCAGCAGCTTGGCCCTGGGGGGGCGCACCGGGGAGCTGTTTTTT
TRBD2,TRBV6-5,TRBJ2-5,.,CASSYAGGLGETQYF,TGTGCCAGCAGTTACGCGGGGGGGCTCGGGGAGACCCAGTACTTC
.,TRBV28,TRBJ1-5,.,CASSFQVLPQHF,TGTGCCAGCAGTTTCCAGGTGTTGCCCCAGCATTTT
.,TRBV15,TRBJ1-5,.,CATSRQGGQGQPQHF,TGTGCCACCAGCAGACAGGGCGGGCAGGGTCAGCCCCAGCATTTT
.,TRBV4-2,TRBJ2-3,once,CASSLEGTDTQYF,TGTGCCAGCAGCCTCGAGGGCACAGATACGCAGTATTTT
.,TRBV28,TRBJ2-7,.,CASSSLTREPYEQYF,TGTGCCAGCAGTTCTCTAACCCGGGAGCCCTACGAGCAGTACTTC